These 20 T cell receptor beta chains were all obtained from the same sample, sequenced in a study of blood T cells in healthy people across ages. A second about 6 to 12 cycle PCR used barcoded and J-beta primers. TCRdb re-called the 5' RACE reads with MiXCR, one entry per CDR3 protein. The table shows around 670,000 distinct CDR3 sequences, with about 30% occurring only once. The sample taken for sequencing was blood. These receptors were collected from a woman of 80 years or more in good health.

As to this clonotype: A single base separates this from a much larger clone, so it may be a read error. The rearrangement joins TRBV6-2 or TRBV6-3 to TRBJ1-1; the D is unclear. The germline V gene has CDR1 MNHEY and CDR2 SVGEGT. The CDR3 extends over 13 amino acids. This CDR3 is CTSSNTELAEAFF. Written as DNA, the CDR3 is TGTACCAGCAGTAACACAGAATTGGCTGAAGCTTTCTTT.

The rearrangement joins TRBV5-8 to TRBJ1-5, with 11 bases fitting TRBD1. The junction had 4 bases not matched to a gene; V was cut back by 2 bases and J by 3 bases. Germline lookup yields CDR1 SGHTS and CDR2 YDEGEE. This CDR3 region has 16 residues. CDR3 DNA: TGTGCCAGCAGCTTCGGACAGGGGGCAAACAATCAGCCCCAGCATTTT. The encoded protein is CASSFGQGANNQPQHF.

The CDR3 spells CASNPGVFTGTIYF. Here the CDR3 DNA reads TGTGCCAGCAACCCGGGAGTTTTTACCGGCACCATATATTTT. J is TRBJ1-3 and V is TRBV12-3 or TRBV12-4; D not resolved. With 7 bases removed from V and 9 bases from J, the gap between germline ends came to 19 bases. The length of the CDR3 is 14 residues.

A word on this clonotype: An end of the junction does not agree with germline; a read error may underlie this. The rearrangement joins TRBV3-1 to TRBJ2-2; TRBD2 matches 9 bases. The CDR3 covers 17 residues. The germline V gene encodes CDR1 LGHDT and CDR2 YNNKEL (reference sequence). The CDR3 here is CVSSQFPGLARPGELFF. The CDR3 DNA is TGTGTCAGCAGCCAGTTCCCGGGACTAGCTAGGCCCGGGGAGCTGTTTTTT.

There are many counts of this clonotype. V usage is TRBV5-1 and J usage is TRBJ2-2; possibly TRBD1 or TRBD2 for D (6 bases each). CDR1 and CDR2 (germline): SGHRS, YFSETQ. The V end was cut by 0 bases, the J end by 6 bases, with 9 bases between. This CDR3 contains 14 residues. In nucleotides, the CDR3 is TGCGCCAGCAGCTTGGCCCGGGGGCCCGGGGAGCTGTTTTTT. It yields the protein CASSLARGPGELFF.

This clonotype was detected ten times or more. CDR3 in amino acids: CASSPLGQGRTDTQYF. CDR3 DNA: TGTGCCAGCTCACCACTGGGACAGGGTAGAACAGATACGCAGTATTTT. This rearrangement joins TRBV18 to TRBJ2-3, with 9 bases that match TRBD1. The CDR3 contains 16 residues. With V trimmed by 1 base and J by 3 bases, 5 bases remained unmatched. Germline V gene lookup returns CDR1 KGHSH and CDR2 LQKENI.

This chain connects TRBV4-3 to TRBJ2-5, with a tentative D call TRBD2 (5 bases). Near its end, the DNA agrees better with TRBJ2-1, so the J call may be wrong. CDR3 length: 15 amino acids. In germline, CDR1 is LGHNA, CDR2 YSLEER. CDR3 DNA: TGCGCCAGCAGCCAAGAATTCGCGGGTCACAATGAGCAGTTCTTC. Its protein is CASSQEFAGHNEQFF.

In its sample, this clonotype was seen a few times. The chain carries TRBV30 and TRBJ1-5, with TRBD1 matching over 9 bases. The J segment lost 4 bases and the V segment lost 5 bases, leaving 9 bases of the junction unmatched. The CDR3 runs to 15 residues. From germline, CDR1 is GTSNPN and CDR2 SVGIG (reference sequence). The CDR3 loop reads CAWDQGQGRNQPQHF. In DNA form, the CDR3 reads TGTGCCTGGGATCAGGGACAGGGAAGGAATCAGCCCCAGCATTTT.

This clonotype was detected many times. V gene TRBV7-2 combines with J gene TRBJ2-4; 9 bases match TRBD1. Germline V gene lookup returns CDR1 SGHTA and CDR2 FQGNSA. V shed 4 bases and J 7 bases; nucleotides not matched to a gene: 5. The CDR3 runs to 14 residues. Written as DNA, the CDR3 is TGTGCCAGCAGCTCGGGACAGGGCGTCAACATTCAGTACTTC. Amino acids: CASSSGQGVNIQYF.

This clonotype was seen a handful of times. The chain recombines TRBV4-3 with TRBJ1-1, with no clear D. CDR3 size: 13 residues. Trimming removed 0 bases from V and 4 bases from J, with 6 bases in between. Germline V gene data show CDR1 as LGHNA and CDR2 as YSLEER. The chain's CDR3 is CASSQERSTEAFF. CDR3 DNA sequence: TGCGCCAGCAGCCAAGAGCGAAGCACTGAAGCTTTCTTT.

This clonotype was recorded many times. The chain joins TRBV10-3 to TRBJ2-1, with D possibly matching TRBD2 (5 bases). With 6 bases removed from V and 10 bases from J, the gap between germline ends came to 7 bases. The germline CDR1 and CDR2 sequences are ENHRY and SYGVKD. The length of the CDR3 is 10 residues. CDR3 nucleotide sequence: TGTGCCATCAGGGAGCGGGAGCAGTTCTTC. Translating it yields CAIREREQFF.

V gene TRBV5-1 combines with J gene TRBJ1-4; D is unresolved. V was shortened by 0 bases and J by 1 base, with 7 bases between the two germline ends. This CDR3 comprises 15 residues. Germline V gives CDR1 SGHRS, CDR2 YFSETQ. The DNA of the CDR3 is TGCGCCAGCAGCTTGGACGGGAGAACTAATGAAAAACTGTTTTTT. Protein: CASSLDGRTNEKLFF.

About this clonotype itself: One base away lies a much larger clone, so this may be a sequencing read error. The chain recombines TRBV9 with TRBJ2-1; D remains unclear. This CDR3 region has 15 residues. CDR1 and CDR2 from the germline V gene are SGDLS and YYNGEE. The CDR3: CASSVDPRSCNEQFF. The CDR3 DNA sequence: TGTGCCAGCAGCGTAGACCCACGCTCCTGCAATGAGCAGTTCTTC.

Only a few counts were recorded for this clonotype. The CDR3 region has the DNA TGTGCCAGCAGTTACAGGGCAGGTAATCAGCCCCAGCATTTT. It yields the protein CASSYRAGNQPQHF. The gene calls are TRBV6-6 and TRBJ1-5; no clear D gene. Trimming removed 2 bases from V and 4 bases from J, with 9 bases in between. This CDR3 comprises 14 residues. Germline V gene data show CDR1 as MNHNY and CDR2 as SVGAGI (reference sequence).

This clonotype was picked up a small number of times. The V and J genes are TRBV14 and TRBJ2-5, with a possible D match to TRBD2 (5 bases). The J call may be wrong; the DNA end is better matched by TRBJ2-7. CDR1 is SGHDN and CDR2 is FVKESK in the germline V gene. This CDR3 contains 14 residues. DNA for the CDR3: TGTGCCAGCAGTTCTGCTAGCCTAAACTACGAGCAGTACTTC. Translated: CASSSASLNYEQYF.

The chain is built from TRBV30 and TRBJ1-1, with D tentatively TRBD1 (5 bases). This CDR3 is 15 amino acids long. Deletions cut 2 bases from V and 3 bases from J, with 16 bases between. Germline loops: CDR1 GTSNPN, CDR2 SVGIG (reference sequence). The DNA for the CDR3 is TGTGCCTGGAGTAGGTTAAGGGGTGCGGACACTGAAGCTTTCTTT. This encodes CAWSRLRGADTEAFF.

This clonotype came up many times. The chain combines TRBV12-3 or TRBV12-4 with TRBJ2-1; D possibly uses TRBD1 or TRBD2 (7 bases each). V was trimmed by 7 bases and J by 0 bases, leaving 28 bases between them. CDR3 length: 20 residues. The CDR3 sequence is CASTPSRGRGSQSSYNEQFF. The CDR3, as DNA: TGTGCCAGCACCCCCTCGAGGGGGCGGGGGTCACAGAGCTCCTACAATGAGCAGTTCTTC.

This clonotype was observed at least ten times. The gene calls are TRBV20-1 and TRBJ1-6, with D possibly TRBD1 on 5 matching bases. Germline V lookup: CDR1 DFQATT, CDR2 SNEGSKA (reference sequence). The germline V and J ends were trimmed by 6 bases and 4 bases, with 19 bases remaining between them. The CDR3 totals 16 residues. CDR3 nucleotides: TGCAGTGCCCCGTGGGGCCCGAGACTGTATAATTCACCCCTCCACTTT. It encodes CSAPWGPRLYNSPLHF.

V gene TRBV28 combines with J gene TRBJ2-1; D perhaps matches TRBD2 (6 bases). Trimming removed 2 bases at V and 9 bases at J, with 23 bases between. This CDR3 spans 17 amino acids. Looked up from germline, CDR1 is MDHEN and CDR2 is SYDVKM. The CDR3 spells CASSLEGAAGQEGEQFF. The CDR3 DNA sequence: TGTGCCAGCAGTTTAGAGGGCGCGGCAGGCCAGGAGGGTGAGCAGTTCTTC.

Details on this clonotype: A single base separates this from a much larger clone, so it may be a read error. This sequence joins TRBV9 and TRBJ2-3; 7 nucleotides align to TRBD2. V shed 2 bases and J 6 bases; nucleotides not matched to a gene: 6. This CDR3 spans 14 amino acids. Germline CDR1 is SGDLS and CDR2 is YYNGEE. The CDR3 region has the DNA TGTGCCAGCAGCGTTCTAGCGGCAGGGGATACGCAGTATTTT. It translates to CASSVLAAGDTQYF.